This T cell receptor beta chain is drawn from a study of CDR3 diversity in severe acne. TCRdb independently ran MiXCR on the PCR reads; one entry per CDR3 protein. The sample yields fewer than 90,000 distinct CDR3 sequences, 50% to 65% seen once. CDR1 is DFQATT and CDR2 is SNEGSKA in the germline V gene (reference sequence). J gave up 6 bases and V 0 bases, and 4 bases lay outside the gene matches. The CDR3 totals 14 residues. The J gene is TRBJ2-7, the V gene TRBV20-1; 11 bases fit TRBD1. This TCR derives from a male donor in good health, without acne. Sequenced: blood. CDR3 nucleotides: TGCAGTGCTAGAGATGGGGACAGGGGGACCGAGCAGTACTTC. Protein: CSARDGDRGTEQYF.